Listed here is a single T cell receptor (beta chain). What it binds is unknown. This entry belongs to a study of T cell responses to AZD1222 COVID-19 vaccine. The study's findings and limits: Clonal diversity was possibly underestimated, and white British individuals and females predominated among donors.

TCRdb keeps only in-frame clones here, not all; method: immunoSEQ multiplex PCR. The repertoire has about 120,000 clones, more than 85% of them found once; the top ten carry 6% to 8.5%. Per the germline V gene, CDR1 is SGHTS and CDR2 is YDEGEE. CDR3 length: 16 residues. Trimming shortened V by 1 base and J by 0 bases, and 10 bases separated the two germline ends. The gene calls are TRBV5-8 and TRBJ2-2; D gene uncertain. The origin of this receptor is an adult who received the AZD1222 COVID-19 vaccine. The specimen was peripheral blood, collected 28 days after the second AZD1222 dose. CDR3 sequence reads: CASSLRQAANTGELFF. In DNA, the CDR3 is TGTGCCAGCAGCTTGCGTCAAGCCGCGAACACCGGGGAGCTGTTTTTT. The whole variable domain, filled in from reference TRBV5-8 and TRBJ2-2, reads EAGVTQSPTHLIKTRGQQATLRCSPISGHTSVYWYQQALGLGLQFLLWYDEGEERNRGNFPPRFSGRQFPNYSSELNVNALELEDSALYLCASSLRQAANTGELFFGEGSRLTVL.